Detailed here is one T cell receptor beta chain. Original methodology: Estimation of nucleated cell counts was performed using reference gene primer amplification. TCRdb's table, derived via immunoSEQ multiplex PCR, lists solely in-frame clones and lacks some. D and trimming come from the DNA, and the V and J calls and clone size come from that table. The table lists roughly 200,000 clones, about 89% of them singletons. These data come from a study of blood T cell repertoires in COVID-19. About the study: COVID-19 samples, acute and convalescent, were from the United States, Italy and Spain. PBMCs, B-cell-depleted T cells, or T cells provided the cDNA or gDNA that made up the material.

The CDR3 covers 13 residues. V shed 2 bases and J shed 8 bases, with 7 bases lying between them. This sequence originates from a man aged 35-49 years with acute or convalescent COVID-19. Sequencing was done on a sample of peripheral blood. J is TRBJ1-6 and V is TRBV12-3 or TRBV12-4; D gene ambiguous. The CDR3 loop reads CASSLNQDSPLHF. As DNA, the CDR3 is TGTGCCAGCAGTTTAAATCAGGATTCACCCCTCCACTTT.